This T cell receptor beta chain was identified in a study of T-cell memory formation after mild COVID-19. Study outcomes and limitations: Pre-infection memory already had some responding clones, implying cross-reactive memory joined.

From germline, CDR1 is LGHDT and CDR2 YNNKEL (reference sequence). The CDR3 sequence is 18 residues long. The V segment lost 4 bases and the J segment 0 bases; nucleotides outside the gene matches: 8. TCRdb ran MiXCR on the 5' RACE reads and lists one entry per CDR3 protein. Found here are some 450,000 distinct CDR3 sequences, over 15% of them singletons; the top ten hold about 22%. A remark on this clonotype: Its matching antigen is unknown.

This sequence was found in a man between 18 and 29 years old who had mild COVID-19 (a few samples of this study predate the infection). Cell type and time point are not known. This chain uses TRBV3-1 with TRBJ2-6, with 8 nucleotides matching TRBD1. Sequencing was performed on PBMCs or a T cell subset sorted from them (not recorded which). This CDR3 reads CASSPRTGKSSGANVLTF. DNA of the CDR3: TGTGCCAGCAGCCCTCGGACAGGGAAGAGCTCTGGGGCCAACGTCCTGACTTTC.